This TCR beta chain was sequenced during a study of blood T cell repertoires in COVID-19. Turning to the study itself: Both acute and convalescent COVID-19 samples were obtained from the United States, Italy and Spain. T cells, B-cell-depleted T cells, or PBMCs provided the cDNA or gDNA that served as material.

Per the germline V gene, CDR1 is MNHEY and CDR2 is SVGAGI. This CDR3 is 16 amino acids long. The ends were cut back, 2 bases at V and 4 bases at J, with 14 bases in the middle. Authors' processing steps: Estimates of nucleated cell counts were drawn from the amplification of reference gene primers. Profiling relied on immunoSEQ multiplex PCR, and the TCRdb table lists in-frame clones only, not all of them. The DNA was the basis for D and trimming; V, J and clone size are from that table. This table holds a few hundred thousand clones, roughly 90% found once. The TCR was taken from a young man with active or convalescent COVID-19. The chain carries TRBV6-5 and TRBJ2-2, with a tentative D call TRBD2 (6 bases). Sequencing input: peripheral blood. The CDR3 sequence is CASSYRSGLLTGELFF. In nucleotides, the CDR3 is TGTGCCAGCAGTTACAGGTCAGGACTACTCACCGGGGAGCTGTTTTTT.